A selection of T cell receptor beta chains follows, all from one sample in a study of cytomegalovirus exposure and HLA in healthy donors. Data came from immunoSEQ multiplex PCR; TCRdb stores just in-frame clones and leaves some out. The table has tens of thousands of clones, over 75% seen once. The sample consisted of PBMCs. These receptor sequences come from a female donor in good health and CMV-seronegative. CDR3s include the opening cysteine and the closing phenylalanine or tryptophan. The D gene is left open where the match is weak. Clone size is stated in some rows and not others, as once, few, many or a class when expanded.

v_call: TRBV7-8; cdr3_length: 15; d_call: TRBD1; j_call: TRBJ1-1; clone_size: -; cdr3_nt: TGTGCCAGCAGCCCAAGACAGACGGACAGGGGGCCAGCTTTCTTT; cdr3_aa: CASSPRQTDRGPAFF
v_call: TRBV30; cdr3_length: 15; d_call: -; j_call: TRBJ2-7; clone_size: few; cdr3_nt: TGTGCCTGTCGAGCCCGGCAGGGGTCATCCTACGAGCAGTACTTC; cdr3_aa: CACRARQGSSYEQYF
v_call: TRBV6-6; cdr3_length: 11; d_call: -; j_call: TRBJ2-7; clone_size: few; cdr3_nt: TGTGCCAGCAGCCCCCTCGGGACACAGTACTTC; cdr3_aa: CASSPLGTQYF
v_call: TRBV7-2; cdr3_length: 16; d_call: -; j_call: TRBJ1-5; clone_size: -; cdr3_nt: TGTGCCAGCAGCTCCCCCGGGGGAAGCGGCAATCAGCCCCAGCATTTT; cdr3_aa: CASSSPGGSGNQPQHF
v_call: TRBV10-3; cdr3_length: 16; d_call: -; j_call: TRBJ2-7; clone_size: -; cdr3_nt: TGTGCCATCAGTGGTTCATCGGGACAAAACTTCTACGAGCAGTACTTC; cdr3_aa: CAISGSSGQNFYEQYF
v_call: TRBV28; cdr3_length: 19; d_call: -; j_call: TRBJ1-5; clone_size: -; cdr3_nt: TGTGCCAGCAGTCCTATCTTATCAATAGTGGACAGACGCAATCAGCCCCAGCATTTT; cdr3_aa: CASSPILSIVDRRNQPQHF
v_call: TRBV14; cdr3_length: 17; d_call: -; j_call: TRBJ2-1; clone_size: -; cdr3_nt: TGTGCCAGCAGCCAAGGAGTAGAACTATCTTCCTACAATGAGCAGTTCTTC; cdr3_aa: CASSQGVELSSYNEQFF
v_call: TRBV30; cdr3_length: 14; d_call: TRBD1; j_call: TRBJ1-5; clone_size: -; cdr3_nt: TGTGCCTGGAGTGTACGACAGGGGATGGGGCCCCAGCATTTT; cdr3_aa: CAWSVRQGMGPQHF
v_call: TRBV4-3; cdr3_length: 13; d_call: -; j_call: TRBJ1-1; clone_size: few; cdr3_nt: TGCGCCAGCAGCGTCCGGAGCAACACTGAAGCTTTCTTT; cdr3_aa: CASSVRSNTEAFF
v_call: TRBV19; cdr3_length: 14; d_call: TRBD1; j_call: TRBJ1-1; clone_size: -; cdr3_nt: TGTGCCAGTACTCCGACAGGGCTGAACACTGAAGCTTTCTTT; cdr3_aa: CASTPTGLNTEAFF
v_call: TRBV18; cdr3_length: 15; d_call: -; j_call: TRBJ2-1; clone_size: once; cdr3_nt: TGTGCCAGCTCTCCAGGCCCAGGGTCCTACAATGAGCAGTTCTTC; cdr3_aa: CASSPGPGSYNEQFF
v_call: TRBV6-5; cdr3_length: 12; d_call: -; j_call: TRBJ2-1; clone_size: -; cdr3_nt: TGTGCCAGCCGGCGGGGAGCCAATGAGCAGTTCTTC; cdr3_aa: CASRRGANEQFF
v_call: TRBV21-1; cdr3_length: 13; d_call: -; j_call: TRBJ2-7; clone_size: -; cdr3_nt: TGTGCCAGCAGCAAGGGACAGGGGAACGAGCAGTACTTC; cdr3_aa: CASSKGQGNEQYF
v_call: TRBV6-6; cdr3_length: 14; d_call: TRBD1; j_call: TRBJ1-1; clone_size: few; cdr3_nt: TGTGCCAGCAGTTTAGGGGGCGCAAACACTGAAGCTTTCTTT; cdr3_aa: CASSLGGANTEAFF
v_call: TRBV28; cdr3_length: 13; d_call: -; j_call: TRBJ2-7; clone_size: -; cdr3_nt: TGTGCCAGCAGTTTATCAGTTTTCTACGAGCAGTACTTC; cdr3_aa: CASSLSVFYEQYF
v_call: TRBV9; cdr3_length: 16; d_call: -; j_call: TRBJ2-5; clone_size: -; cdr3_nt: TGTGCCAGCAGCGTAGAAACTAGCTGGGGCCAAGAGACCCAGTACTTC; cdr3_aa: CASSVETSWGQETQYF